This T cell receptor (beta chain) was captured in a study of blood T cell repertoires in COVID-19 (TCRdb year 2020). Regarding the research as a whole: The collaborator samples originated in the United States, Italy and Spain and spanned the acute and convalescent phases of COVID-19. The prospective study material was composed of cDNA or gDNA derived from T cells, B-cell-depleted T cells, or PBMCs. Deeply sampled blood TCRbeta repertoires from subjects exposed to, actively infected with, or recovered from COVID-19 were included in the dataset. The repertoires were released in a freely available public database meant as a resource for research on the immune response to SARS-CoV-2. The samples were drawn from the first 160 participants of the ongoing ImmuneRACE study and from some 1,300 subjects provided by 6 global collaborators. Sample metadata almost always included a de-identified subject ID, COVID-19 status, age in years and sex. Where HLA class I and class II types were available, the types were taken from metadata supplied by the sample provider, not from assay-based typing.

A remark on this clone: There is no known antigen for this receptor. No base qualities exist here, and no much larger clone lies one base off it.

Whole blood was collected in K2EDTA tubes by collaborating institutions according to the institutions' own protocols. For TCRbeta analysis, collaborators shipped samples as frozen whole blood, isolated PBMCs, or DNA extracted from either of those sample types. Measured from the cysteine to the phenylalanine, the CDR3 is 15 residues long. Only the CDR3 portion is preserved as DNA: 45 bases, with reading frame beginning at the first base. The germline V gene supplies CDR1 SQVTM and CDR2 ANQGSEA. From V the trimming removes 3 bases and from J it removes 10 bases, while the gene matches leave 8 bases of the junction unaccounted for. What the study reported, not specific to this receptor: Clinical and demographic metadata were provided uncurated, with the amount varying by source and participant.

The immunoSEQ Assay, a bias-controlled multiplex PCR, was used to amplify TCRbeta CDR3 regions from genomic DNA. Processing in the source paper ran as follows. The number of nucleated cells in each sample was estimated from the amplification of reference gene primers within the assay. To quantify the absolute abundance of each unique TCRbeta CDR3 rearrangement, sequence reads were collapsed and filtered. For each sample, productive Simpson clonality was calculated by taking the square root of Simpson's diversity index across productive rearrangements. The clones in this table, taken by TCRdb from immuneACCESS, are in-frame only. Not every clone is retained; where verified, under half of the shortfall comes from an unresolved V gene, and the cause of the rest is unknown. The D gene and trimming were derived from the DNA, and the V and J assignments and clone size from that table. Here the sample has some 100,000 clones; almost 95% occur a single time. The leading ten clones occupy over 5.5% of the sample.

The clonotype was recovered from a man aged 45-60 years with active COVID-19. The sequenced sample was peripheral blood. The chain uses TRBV29-1 and TRBJ2-1, with 14 bases in between that match TRBD2. The DNA sequence follows: TGCAGCGTTGAGTCGGGGACTAGCGGGAGAGGGGAGCAGTTCTTC. Its protein reads: CSVESGTSGRGEQFF.